Listed here are 15 T cell receptor beta chains from one sample, sequenced in a study of human T cells and chemical hapten exposure. Time point indicated: patch test 2, 6 weeks after DPC sensitization. Treatment here: therapeutic diphenylcyclopropenone sensitization with weekly scalp DPC. TCRdb reanalysed the RACE reads using MiXCR and keeps one entry per CDR3 protein. Here the sample spans 330,000 or so distinct CDR3 sequences, 6% to 7% being singletons. The material sequenced was whole blood, taken in connection with sensitization to the hapten diphenylcyclopropenone (DPC). The receptors come from a woman aged 18-29 years with alopecia areata. Some clones in this sample may be carry-over from other donors' samples.

This clonotype was found many times. The chain links TRBV28 to TRBJ1-5; no clear D gene. From germline, CDR1 is MDHEN and CDR2 SYDVKM. With 7 bases removed from V and 6 bases from J, the gap between germline ends came to 13 bases. There are 13 residues in the CDR3. CDR3 amino acids: CASTRTEAQPQHF. CDR3 sequence (DNA): TGTGCCAGCACCCGGACGGAGGCTCAGCCCCAGCATTTT. Full variable domain (remainder filled in from reference TRBV28 and TRBJ1-5): DVKVTQSSRYLVKRTGEKVFLECVQDMDHENMFWYRQDPGLGLRLIYFSYDVKMKEKGDIPEGYSVSREKKERFSLILESASTNQTSMYLCASTRTEAQPQHFGDGTRLSIL.

The table lists this clonotype with a few counts. The V call is TRBV6-4, the J call TRBJ2-3; 8 positions match TRBD2. The V segment lost 4 bases and the J segment 4 bases; nucleotides outside the gene matches: 13. The CDR3 consists of 17 residues. Germline loops: CDR1 MRHNA, CDR2 SNTAGT. The DNA of the CDR3 is TGTGCCAGCAGTGCCCGTTATAGCGGGGTGGGGCCAGATACGCAGTATTTT. Protein: CASSARYSGVGPDTQYF.

This clonotype was counted at least ten times. This chain joins TRBV20-1 and TRBJ1-2; 10 bases match TRBD1. The CDR3 has 13 residues. Germline loops: CDR1 DFQATT, CDR2 SNEGSKA (reference sequence). The junction had 3 bases not matched to a gene; V was cut back by 5 bases and J by 3 bases. CDR3 sequence: CSAPDRGDYGYTF. In DNA, the CDR3 is TGCAGTGCTCCGGACAGGGGGGACTATGGCTACACCTTC.

V gene TRBV7-9 combines with J gene TRBJ2-4; TRBD1 matches 8 bases. Per germline, CDR1 SEHNR and CDR2 FQNEAQ (reference sequence). This CDR3 region has 16 residues. V dropped 0 bases and J dropped 6; count of bases not matched to a gene: 7. The CDR3 here is CASSLAAGQAGNIQYF. In DNA, the CDR3 is TGTGCCAGCAGCTTAGCCGCGGGACAGGCTGGAAACATTCAGTACTTC.

At least ten counts were recorded for this clonotype. V gene TRBV4-3 combines with J gene TRBJ2-3; D uncertain. With 0 bases removed from V and 1 base from J, the gap between germline ends came to 17 bases. The CDR3 loop spans 18 amino acids. In germline, CDR1 is LGHNA, CDR2 YSLEER. For the CDR3, the DNA is TGCGCCAGCAGCCAAGATGAAGGCGCGATCATGGGCACAGATACGCAGTATTTT. Protein: CASSQDEGAIMGTDTQYF.

A few counts support this clonotype. The chain recombines TRBV12-3 or TRBV12-4 with TRBJ2-5, with 8 bases aligning to TRBD2. V shed 2 bases and J 0 bases; nucleotides not matched to a gene: 5. This CDR3 comprises 16 residues. Here the CDR3 reads CASSLNSGDYQETQYF. In DNA, the CDR3 is TGTGCCAGCAGTTTAAATAGCGGGGATTACCAAGAGACCCAGTACTTC.

This clonotype was counted at least ten times. The gene calls are TRBV11-2 and TRBJ1-1; D is unclear. Germline CDR1 SGHAT, CDR2 FQNNGV. The CDR3 covers 13 residues. V was pared by 7 bases and J by 4 bases, with 13 bases between. CDR3 amino acids: CASKKLSGTEAFF. The CDR3 bases are TGTGCCAGCAAAAAATTGTCGGGCACTGAAGCTTTCTTT.

This clonotype was seen ten or more times. The chain combines TRBV5-1 with TRBJ1-2; D gene unclear. This CDR3 is built from 14 residues. V was pared by 0 bases and J by 4 bases, with 10 bases between. Germline CDR1 SGHRS, CDR2 YFSETQ. The CDR3: CASSLDEGGYGYTF. The CDR3 DNA sequence: TGCGCCAGCAGCTTGGATGAGGGTGGCTATGGCTACACCTTC.

As to this clonotype: This may arise from a read error, as a much more abundant clone is one base away. The rearrangement joins TRBV19 to TRBJ1-2; D might be TRBD1 (5 bases). The CDR3 is made up of 15 amino acids. CDR1 is LNHDA, CDR2 SQIVND, per germline (reference sequence). The CDR3 DNA reads as TGTGCCAATAGTCTGTATGAGGGACTCAACTATGGCTACACCTTC. It specifies CANSLYEGLNYGYTF.

The chain has TRBV6-6 and TRBJ1-6, with D possibly being TRBD1 (5 bases). The germline V and J ends were trimmed by 0 bases and 1 base, with 10 bases remaining between them. CDR1 and CDR2 from the germline V gene are MNHNY and SVGAGI (reference sequence). CDR3 length: 17 amino acids. The CDR3 sequence is CASSYSSPGSYNSPLHF. CDR3 coding DNA: TGTGCCAGCAGTTACTCGTCCCCAGGGTCCTATAATTCACCCCTCCACTTT.

The rearrangement links TRBV13 to TRBJ2-3; possibly TRBD1 for D (5 bases). This CDR3 is 15 amino acids long. Germline values: CDR1 PRHDT, CDR2 FYEKMQ (reference sequence). The V gene lost 5 bases and the J gene lost 3 bases, with 15 bases spanning the gap. The CDR3 protein is CASSRRVARTDTQYF. The DNA for the CDR3 is TGTGCCAGCAGCCGCAGGGTAGCTAGGACAGATACGCAGTATTTT. Full variable domain (outside the CDR3, taken from reference TRBV13 and TRBJ2-3): AAGVIQSPRHLIKEKRETATLKCYPIPRHDTVYWYQQGPGQDPQFLISFYEKMQSDKGSIPDRFSAQQFSDYHSELNMSSLELGDSALYFCASSRRVARTDTQYFGPGTRLTVL.

The table lists this clonotype with many counts. V gene TRBV5-6 combines with J gene TRBJ1-2, with D maybe TRBD1 (5 bases). Trimming took off 0 bases at V and 4 bases at J, with 13 bases between the two ends. Germline CDR1 and CDR2: SGHDT and YYEEEE. This CDR3 contains 15 residues. The CDR3 bases are TGTGCCAGCAGCTTGGCCGGGGCAGAGCCCTATGGCTACACCTTC. It yields the protein CASSLAGAEPYGYTF.

This clonotype was seen a handful of times. J is TRBJ2-4 and V is TRBV12-3 or TRBV12-4; TRBD1 matches at 8 bases. CDR3 length: 15 amino acids. Losses at the gene ends were 6 bases for V and 5 bases for J; bases not matched to a gene: 9. The CDR3 DNA sequence: TGTGCCAGCAGCCCTGCAGGGGGCTGGGAAAACATTCAGTACTTC. Protein sequence: CASSPAGGWENIQYF.

This clonotype was seen ten or more times. This chain links TRBV28 with TRBJ1-5; a weak D match, TRBD1 (6 bases). The CDR3 length is 17 residues. V shed 4 bases and J shed 0 bases, with 16 bases lying between them. CDR1 MDHEN and CDR2 SYDVKM come from the germline V gene. CDR3 amino acids: CASSSIDRTYSNQPQHF. The CDR3 DNA follows: TGTGCCAGCAGTTCTATCGACAGGACCTATAGCAATCAGCCCCAGCATTTT.

This clonotype has a count of ten or more. The chain combines TRBV4-3 with TRBJ2-6; 7 bases fit TRBD1. With 0 bases clipped from V and 1 base from J, the junction kept 0 bases outside the gene matches. CDR1 and CDR2 (germline): LGHNA, YSLEER. This CDR3 has 16 amino acids. The CDR3, as DNA: TGCGCCAGCAGCCAAGAACAGGGGTCTGGGGCCAACGTCCTGACTTTC. Its protein product is CASSQEQGSGANVLTF.